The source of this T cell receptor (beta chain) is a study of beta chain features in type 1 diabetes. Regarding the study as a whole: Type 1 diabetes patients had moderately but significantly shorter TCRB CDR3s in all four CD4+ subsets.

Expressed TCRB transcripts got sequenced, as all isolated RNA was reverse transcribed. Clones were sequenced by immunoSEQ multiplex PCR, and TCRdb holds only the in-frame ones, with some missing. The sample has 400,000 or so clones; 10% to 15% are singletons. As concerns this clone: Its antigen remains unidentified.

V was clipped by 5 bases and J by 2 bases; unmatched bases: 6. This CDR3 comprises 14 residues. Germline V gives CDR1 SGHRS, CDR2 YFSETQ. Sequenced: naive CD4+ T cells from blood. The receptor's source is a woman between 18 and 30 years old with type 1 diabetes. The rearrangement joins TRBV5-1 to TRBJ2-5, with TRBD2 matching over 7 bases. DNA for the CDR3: TGCGCCAGCAGATCCAGCGGGGATCAAGAGACCCAGTACTTC. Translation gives CASRSSGDQETQYF. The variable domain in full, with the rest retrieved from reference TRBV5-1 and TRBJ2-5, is KAGVTQTPRYLIKTRGQQVTLSCSPISGHRSVSWYQQTPGQGLQFLFEYFSETQRNKGNFPGRFSGRQFSNSRSEMNVSTLELGDSALYLCASRSSGDQETQYFGPGTRLLVL.